This TCR beta chain was documented in a study of cytomegalovirus exposure and HLA in healthy donors. Trimming removed 7 bases at V and 5 bases at J, with 20 bases between. CDR3 size: 15 residues. CDR1 and CDR2 (germline): KGHSH, LQKENI. Study findings and constraints: A later analysis revealed that TCR association rates differed between HLA loci, peaking at DRB1 and bottoming out at HLA-C. About 87% or about 30% of the time was how often most TCR beta V segments were productive, according to an earlier analysis.

Unrecorded immune exposures were likely, despite nominal health at sampling. PCR employed 60 Vbeta and 13 Jbeta primers. The data were produced by immunoSEQ multiplex PCR, yet TCRdb's version contains in-frame clones alone and is incomplete. The sample carries about 160,000 clones, around 88% recorded once. Concerning this clone: Its matching antigen is unknown.

The specimen was PBMCs. This receptor was obtained from a woman aged 30 to 39 in good health and CMV-seronegative. V gene TRBV18 combines with J gene TRBJ1-1, with D tentatively TRBD1 (5 bases). The CDR3 DNA follows: TGTGCCAGCTGCCAAATAACGGGGGGGTGGACTGAAGCTTTCTTT. Translating it yields CASCQITGGWTEAFF.